The T cell receptor (beta chain) under discussion was sequenced for a study of blood T cells in healthy people across ages. Broader study findings: The unknown donor CMV status may have confounded expanded clonotype changes.

V gave up 1 base and J gave up 1 base, with 14 bases separating them. The CDR3 contains 16 residues. Germline V gene lookup returns CDR1 LGHNA and CDR2 YSLEER. On this clonotype: Antigen: not known.

A second PCR, run for roughly 7 to 12 cycles, used a sample-barcoded 5' primer plus a J-beta primer mix. MiXCR was run by TCRdb on the 5' RACE reads, yielding one entry per CDR3 protein. The profile shows 700,000 to 1,000,000 distinct CDR3 sequences, under 55% of them singletons. Researchers isolated at least 7 million PBMCs per sample. Source material: blood. The chain recombines TRBV4-3 with TRBJ2-7; D perhaps matches TRBD2 (5 bases). This TCR was recovered from a man in his fifties or sixties in good health. The CDR3, as DNA: TGCGCCAGCAGCCAAGGCCAACGGGGAGAATCCTACGAGCAGTACTTC. Its translation: CASSQGQRGESYEQYF.